The sample holds many counts of the clone carrying this T cell receptor beta chain. The target antigen is unknown. Quantitative 5'-RACE with molecular barcodes was used to make the TCR beta libraries. Using its own MiXCR run on the 5' RACE reads, TCRdb lists one record per CDR3 protein. Among 35,000 or so distinct CDR3 sequences, approximately 6% were seen once, and the ten largest hold about 12%. Between the trimmed V and J ends, which lost 0 bases and 8 bases, there was a span of 7 bases. The V gene's germline CDR1 is SGHTA and CDR2 FQGNSA. This CDR3 comprises 12 residues. This entry belongs to a study of CD8 T cells in ankylosing spondylitis. General study results and limits: Prior work had noted some motif variants in reactive arthritis blood and synovial fluid. Disease-linked clones, CD8+, were relatively rare in peripheral blood. The study identified a TCR beta motif of several highly homologous variants that appeared characteristic of ankylosing spondylitis blood.

The specimen was blood, either unsorted or a sorted T cell fraction (not recorded which). This TCR derives from a male donor with ankylosing spondylitis or in good health (not recorded which). This chain links TRBV7-2 with TRBJ1-2; D remains ambiguous. The CDR3 here is CASSLALAGYTF. Written as DNA, the CDR3 is TGTGCCAGCAGCTTAGCCCTTGCGGGCTACACCTTC.